This T cell receptor beta chain was identified during a study of regulatory T cells in long-lasting Graves disease. Overall study context: Duration of antithyroid drug therapy among newly diagnosed Graves' patients was under 3 months.

This clonotype has just a few counts. The target antigen is unknown. Specified time point: newly diagnosed GD, antithyroid drugs for less than 3 months. The TCR library was made from RNA that had been extracted from PBMCs in TRIzol. Study observations and caveats: TCR diversity in persistent Graves' patients was below that of newly diagnosed ones.

V trimming: 5 bases; J trimming: 1 base; junction bases outside the gene matches: 11. The CDR3 is 17 amino acids. Per the germline V gene, CDR1 is KGHSH and CDR2 is LQKENI. In building TCR beta libraries, iRepertoire HTBI primers were used together with Arm-PCR of CDR3 regions. Via MiXCR, TCRdb re-called the multiplex PCR reads, giving one row per CDR3 protein. The table lists hundreds of thousands of distinct CDR3 sequences, about 17% of them singletons. These records were also assigned to another study, of T cells in Graves' hyperthyroidism and ophthalmopathy. Turning to that study: Using the HTBI primer set, a first-round RT-PCR was run on the TCR CDR3.

The TCR originated in a woman younger than 45 with Graves disease. The rearrangement joins TRBV18 to TRBJ1-5, with 7 bases identical to TRBD1. Sequenced material: peripheral blood mononuclear cells (PBMCs), taken at new diagnosis, from a patient treated with antithyroid drugs. The CDR3 here is CASSAGRLQGSNQPQHF. The CDR3 bases are TGTGCCAGCTCAGCCGGAAGGCTACAGGGGAGCAATCAGCCCCAGCATTTT.